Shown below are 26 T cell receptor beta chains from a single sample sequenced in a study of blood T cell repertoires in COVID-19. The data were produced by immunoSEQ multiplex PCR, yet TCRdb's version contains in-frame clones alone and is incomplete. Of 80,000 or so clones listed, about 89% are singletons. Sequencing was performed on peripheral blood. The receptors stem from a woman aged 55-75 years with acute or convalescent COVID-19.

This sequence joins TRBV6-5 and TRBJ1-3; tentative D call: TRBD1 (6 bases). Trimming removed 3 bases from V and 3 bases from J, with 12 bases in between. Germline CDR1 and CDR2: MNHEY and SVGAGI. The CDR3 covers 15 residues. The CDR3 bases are TGTGCCAGCAGTTATGCGGGGGCTGGTGGAAACACCATATATTTT. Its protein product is CASSYAGAGGNTIYF.

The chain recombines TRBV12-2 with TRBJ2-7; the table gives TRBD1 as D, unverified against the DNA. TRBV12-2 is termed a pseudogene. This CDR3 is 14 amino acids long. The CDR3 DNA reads TGTGCAAGTCGCTTGCAGGGCAGCTCCTACGAGCAGTACTTC. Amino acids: CASRLQGSSYEQYF.

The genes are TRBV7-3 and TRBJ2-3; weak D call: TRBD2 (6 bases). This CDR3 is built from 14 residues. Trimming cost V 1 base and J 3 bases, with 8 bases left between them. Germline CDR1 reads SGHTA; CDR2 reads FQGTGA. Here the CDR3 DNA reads TGTGCCAGCAGCTTAATAGGAGGGACAGATACGCAGTATTTT. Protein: CASSLIGGTDTQYF.

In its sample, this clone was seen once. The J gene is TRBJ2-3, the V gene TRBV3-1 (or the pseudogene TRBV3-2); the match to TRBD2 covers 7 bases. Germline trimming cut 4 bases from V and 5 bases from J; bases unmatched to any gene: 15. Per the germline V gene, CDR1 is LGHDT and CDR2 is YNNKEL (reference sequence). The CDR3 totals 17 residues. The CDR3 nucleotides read TGTGCCAGCAGCCCCTCGGCCCTGCGGGAGACAATAGATACGCAGTATTTT. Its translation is CASSPSALRETIDTQYF.

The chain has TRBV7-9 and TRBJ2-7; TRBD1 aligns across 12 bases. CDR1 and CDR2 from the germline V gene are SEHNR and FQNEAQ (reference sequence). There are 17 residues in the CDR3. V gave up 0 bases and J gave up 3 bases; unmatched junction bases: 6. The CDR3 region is CASSLAGTGGLYYEQYF. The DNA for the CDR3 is TGTGCCAGCAGCTTAGCGGGGACAGGGGGCCTATACTACGAGCAGTACTTC.

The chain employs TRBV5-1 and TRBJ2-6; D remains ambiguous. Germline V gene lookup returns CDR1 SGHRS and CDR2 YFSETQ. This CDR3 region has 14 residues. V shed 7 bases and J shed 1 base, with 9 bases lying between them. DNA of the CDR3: TGCGCCAGCTGGGCAGGATCTGGGGCCAACGTCCTGACTTTC. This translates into CASWAGSGANVLTF.

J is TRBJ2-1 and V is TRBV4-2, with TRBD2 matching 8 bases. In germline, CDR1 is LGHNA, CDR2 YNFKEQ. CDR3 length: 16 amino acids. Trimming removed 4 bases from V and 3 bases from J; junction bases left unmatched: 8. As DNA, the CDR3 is TGTGCCAGCAGCCTAGGGACACTAGCGGTCTACAATGAGCAGTTCTTC. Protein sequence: CASSLGTLAVYNEQFF.

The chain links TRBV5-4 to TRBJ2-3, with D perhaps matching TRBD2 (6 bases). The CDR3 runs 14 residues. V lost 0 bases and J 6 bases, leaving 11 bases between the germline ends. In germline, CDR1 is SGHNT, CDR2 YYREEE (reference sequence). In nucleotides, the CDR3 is TGTGCCAGCAGCTTGGGGGGGAGGAGCGATACGCAGTATTTT. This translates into CASSLGGRSDTQYF.

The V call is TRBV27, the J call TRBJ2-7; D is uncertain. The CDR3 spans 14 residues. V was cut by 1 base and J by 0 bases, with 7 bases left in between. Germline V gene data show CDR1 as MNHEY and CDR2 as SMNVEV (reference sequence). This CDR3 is CASSLLGPSYEQYF. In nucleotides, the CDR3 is TGTGCCAGCAGTTTATTGGGCCCCTCCTACGAGCAGTACTTC.

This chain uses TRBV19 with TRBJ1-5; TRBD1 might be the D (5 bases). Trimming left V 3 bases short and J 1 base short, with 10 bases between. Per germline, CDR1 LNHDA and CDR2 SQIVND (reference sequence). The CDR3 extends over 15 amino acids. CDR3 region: CASSIYGGSNQPQHF. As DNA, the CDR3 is TGTGCCAGTAGTATTTACGGGGGGAGCAATCAGCCCCAGCATTTT.

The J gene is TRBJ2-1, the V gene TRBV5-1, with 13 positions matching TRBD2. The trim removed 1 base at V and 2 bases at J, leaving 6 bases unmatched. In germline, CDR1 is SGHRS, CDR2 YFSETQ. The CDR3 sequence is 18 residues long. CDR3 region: CASSLSVGLAGAYNEQFF. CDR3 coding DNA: TGCGCCAGCAGCTTGAGCGTTGGACTAGCGGGAGCCTACAATGAGCAGTTCTTC.

The CDR3 sequence: CASSRGETQYF. DNA of the CDR3: TGTGCCAGCAGTCGGGGGGAGACCCAGTACTTC. The rearrangement joins TRBV12-3 or TRBV12-4 to TRBJ2-5; possible D gene TRBD2, 6 bases. V was cut by 5 bases and J by 5 bases, with 6 bases left in between. The CDR3 sequence is 11 residues long.

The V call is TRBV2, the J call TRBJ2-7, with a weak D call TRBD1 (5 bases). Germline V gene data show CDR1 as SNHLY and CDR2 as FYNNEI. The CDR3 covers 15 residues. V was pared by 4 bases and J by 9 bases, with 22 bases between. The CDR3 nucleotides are TGTGCCAGCAGTGTGTACTCCCTCGGCGAAACAGGGCAGTACTTC. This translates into CASSVYSLGETGQYF.

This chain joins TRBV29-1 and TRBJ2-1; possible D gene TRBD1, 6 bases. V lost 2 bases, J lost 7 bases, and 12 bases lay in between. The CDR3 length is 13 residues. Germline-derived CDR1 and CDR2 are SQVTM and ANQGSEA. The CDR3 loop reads CSVEIRGTNEQFF. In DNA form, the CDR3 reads TGCAGCGTTGAAATTAGGGGGACAAATGAGCAGTTCTTC.

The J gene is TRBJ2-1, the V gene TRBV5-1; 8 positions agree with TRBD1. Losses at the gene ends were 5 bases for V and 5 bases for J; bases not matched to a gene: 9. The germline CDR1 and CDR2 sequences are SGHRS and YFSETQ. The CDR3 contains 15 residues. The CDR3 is CASRSGQGGHNEQFF. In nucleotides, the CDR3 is TGCGCCAGCAGATCCGGACAGGGTGGGCACAATGAGCAGTTCTTC.

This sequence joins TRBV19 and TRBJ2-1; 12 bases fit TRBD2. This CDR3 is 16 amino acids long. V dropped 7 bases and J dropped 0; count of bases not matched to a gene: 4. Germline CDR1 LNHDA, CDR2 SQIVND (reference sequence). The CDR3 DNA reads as TGTGCCAGTAAGCAGACTAGCGGGAGCTCCTACAATGAGCAGTTCTTC. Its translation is CASKQTSGSSYNEQFF.

The CDR3 nucleotides read TGTGCTAGTGGTTTGGTCGGACAGGGGGGAGATTATTTTCAGCCCCAGCATTTT. Translated: CASGLVGQGGDYFQPQHF. The V call is TRBV12-5, the J call TRBJ1-5, with 10 bases that match TRBD1. The length of the CDR3 is 18 residues. Per germline, CDR1 LGHNT and CDR2 FRNRAP. Trimming at V came to 0 bases and at J to 6 bases, leaving 11 bases not matched to a gene.

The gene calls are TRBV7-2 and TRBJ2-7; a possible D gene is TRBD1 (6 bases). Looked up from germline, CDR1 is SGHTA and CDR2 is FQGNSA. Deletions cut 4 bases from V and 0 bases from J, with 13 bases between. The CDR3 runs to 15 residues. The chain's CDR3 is CASSSYRDRSYEQYF. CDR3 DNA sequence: TGTGCCAGCAGCTCGTACAGGGATCGCTCCTACGAGCAGTACTTC.

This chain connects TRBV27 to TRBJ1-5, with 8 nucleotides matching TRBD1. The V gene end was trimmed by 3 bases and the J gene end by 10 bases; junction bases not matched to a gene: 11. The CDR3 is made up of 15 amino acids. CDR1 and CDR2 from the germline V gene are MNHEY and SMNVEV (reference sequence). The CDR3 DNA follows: TGTGCCAGCAGTTTTTCAGGACAGGGCCTTGGACCCCAGCATTTT. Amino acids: CASSFSGQGLGPQHF.

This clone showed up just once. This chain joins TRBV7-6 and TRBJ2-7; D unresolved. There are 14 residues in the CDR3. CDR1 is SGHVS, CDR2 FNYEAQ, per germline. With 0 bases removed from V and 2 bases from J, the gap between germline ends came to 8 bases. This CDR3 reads CASSLALGAYEQYF. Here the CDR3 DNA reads TGTGCCAGCAGCTTAGCGTTAGGAGCCTACGAGCAGTACTTC.

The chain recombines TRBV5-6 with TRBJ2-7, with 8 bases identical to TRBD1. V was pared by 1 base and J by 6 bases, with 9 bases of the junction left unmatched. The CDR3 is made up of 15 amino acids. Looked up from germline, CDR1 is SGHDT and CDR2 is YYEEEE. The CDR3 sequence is CASSLWTGLAAEQYF. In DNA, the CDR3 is TGTGCCAGCAGCTTGTGGACAGGGCTGGCTGCCGAGCAGTACTTC.

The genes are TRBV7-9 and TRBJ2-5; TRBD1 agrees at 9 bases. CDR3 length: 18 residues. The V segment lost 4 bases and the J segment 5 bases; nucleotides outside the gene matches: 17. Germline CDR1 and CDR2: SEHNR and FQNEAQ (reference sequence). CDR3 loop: CASSSVGTGPSGLETQYF. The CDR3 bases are TGTGCCAGCAGCTCCGTTGGGACAGGGCCAAGCGGGTTGGAGACCCAGTACTTC.

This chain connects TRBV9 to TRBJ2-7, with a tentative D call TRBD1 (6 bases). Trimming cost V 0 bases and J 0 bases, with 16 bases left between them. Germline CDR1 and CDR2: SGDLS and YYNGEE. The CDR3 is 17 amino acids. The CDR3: CASSVAPSSTGSYEQYF. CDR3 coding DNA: TGTGCCAGCAGCGTAGCCCCTTCCTCGACAGGCTCCTACGAGCAGTACTTC.

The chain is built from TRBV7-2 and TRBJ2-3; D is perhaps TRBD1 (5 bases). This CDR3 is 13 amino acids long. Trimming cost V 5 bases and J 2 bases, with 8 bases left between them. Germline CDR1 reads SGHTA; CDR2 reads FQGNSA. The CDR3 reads CASSQGYTDTQYF. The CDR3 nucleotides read TGTGCCAGCAGCCAGGGCTACACAGATACGCAGTATTTT.

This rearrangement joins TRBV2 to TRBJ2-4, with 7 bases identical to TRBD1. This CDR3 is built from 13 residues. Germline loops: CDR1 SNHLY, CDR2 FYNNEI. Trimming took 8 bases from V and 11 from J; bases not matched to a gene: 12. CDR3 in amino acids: CASRDSATWFQYF. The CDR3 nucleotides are TGTGCCAGCCGGGACAGCGCAACTTGGTTTCAGTACTTC.

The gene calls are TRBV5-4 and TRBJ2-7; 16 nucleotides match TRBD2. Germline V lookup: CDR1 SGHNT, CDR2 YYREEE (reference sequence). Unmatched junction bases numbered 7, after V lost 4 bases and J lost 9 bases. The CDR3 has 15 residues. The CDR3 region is CASSRKGTSGRGQYF. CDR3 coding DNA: TGTGCCAGCAGCCGAAAAGGGACTAGCGGGAGGGGGCAGTACTTC. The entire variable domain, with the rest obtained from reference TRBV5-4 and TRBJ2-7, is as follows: ETGVTQSPTHLIKTRGQQVTLRCSSQSGHNTVSWYQQALGQGPQFIFQYYREEENGRGNFPPRFSGLQFPNYSSELNVNALELDDSALYLCASSRKGTSGRGQYFGPGTRLTVT.